In its sample, the clone carrying this T cell receptor (beta chain) was seen a few times. Its antigen remains unknown. The sorting of PBMCs gave CD4+ and CD8+ T cells. This CDR3 is built from 12 residues. V lost 4 bases to trimming and J lost 5 bases, with 8 bases between them. The sequencing template was cDNA reverse transcribed from extracted RNA. Using immunoSEQ multiplex PCR, the repertoire was profiled, and TCRdb retains in-frame clones only, with some absent. Altogether fewer than 100,000 clones are present, 35% to 50% being singletons, with the ten largest covering around 0.8%. The data derive from a study of CD8+ T cells in alopecia areata. General study points: Lesional scalp exceeded normal scalp in clonality, especially in alopecia totalis/universalis.

The V and J genes are TRBV23-1 and TRBJ1-1; D ambiguous. TRBV23-1 is recorded as an ORF, its role being uncertain. Sequencing was carried out using CD4+ T cells sorted from blood. The source of this sequence is a human donor with alopecia areata. The CDR3 loop is CASSPVYTEAFF. The CDR3, as DNA: TGCGCCAGCAGTCCCGTATATACTGAAGCTTTCTTT.